Here is one TCR beta chain with its context. Its antigen remains unidentified. This CDR3 is also generated by other DNA sequences in the sample. The protocol was immunoSEQ multiplex PCR, while the TCRdb copy is restricted to in-frame clones and leaves out a portion. The sample lists 550,000 to 750,000 clones, 95% to 96% occurring once. This specimen comes from a study of shared clonotypes between healthy human individuals. The naive CD8 fraction comprised CD45RO-negative cells positively selected for CCR7 and excluded terminally differentiated effector memory CD45RA+ cells. General study findings and limits: Generation probability values for non-shared clonotypes were lower than those for clonotypes shared by all four donors.

CDR1 is MDHEN and CDR2 is SYDVKM in the germline V gene. The CDR3 runs 12 residues. Deletions cut 5 bases from V and 0 bases from J, with 4 bases between. The clonotype comes from a woman in her twenties or thirties in good health. The chain is built from TRBV28 and TRBJ1-1; D not certain. Sequencing was carried out using naive CD8+ T cells sorted from blood. CDR3: CASSLMNTEAFF. The CDR3 DNA reads TGTGCCAGCAGTCTAATGAACACTGAAGCTTTCTTT.